Sequencing of this TCR beta chain was carried out in a study of T cell responses to AZD1222 COVID-19 vaccine. TCRdb's table, derived via immunoSEQ multiplex PCR, lists solely in-frame clones and lacks some. The data hold around 160,000 clones, with approximately 90% observed a single time. The specimen was peripheral blood, collected on day 0 of AZD1222 vaccination. This clonotype was obtained from an adult in good health.

The CDR3 bases are TGTGCCAGCAGTGAAAGTGGGAACACTGAAGCTTTCTTT. As protein: CASSESGNTEAFF. The chain links TRBV25-1 to TRBJ1-1; the D is unclear. CDR1 and CDR2 from the germline V gene are MGHDK and SYGVNS. CDR3 length: 13 residues. V lost 2 bases, J lost 1 base, and 5 bases lay in between.